The entry below describes one T cell receptor (beta chain). Other DNA sequences in this sample translate to the same CDR3. This sample is part of a study of blood T cell repertoires in COVID-19. Overall study context: T cells, B-cell-depleted T cells, or PBMCs supplied cDNA or gDNA.

In the authors' workflow: Estimates of nucleated cell counts were drawn from the amplification of reference gene primers. Repertoires were generated with immunoSEQ multiplex PCR, while TCRdb's copy carries only in-frame clones and drops some. V and J calls and clone size are copied from that table; D and trimming were computed from the DNA. This table holds 35,000 to 50,000 clones, about 85% found once. In germline, CDR1 is MNHNS, CDR2 SASEGT. V was shortened by 2 bases and J by 8 bases, with 9 bases between the two germline ends. The length of the CDR3 is 12 residues. The sequenced sample consisted of peripheral blood. V and J are TRBV6-1 and TRBJ1-2; unclear D gene. This clonotype was sampled from a woman aged 65 to 85 in a cohort sampled during active COVID-19. The CDR3 region has the DNA TGTGCCAGCAGTGAAAGAGGATACGGCTACACCTTC. Its protein product is CASSERGYGYTF.